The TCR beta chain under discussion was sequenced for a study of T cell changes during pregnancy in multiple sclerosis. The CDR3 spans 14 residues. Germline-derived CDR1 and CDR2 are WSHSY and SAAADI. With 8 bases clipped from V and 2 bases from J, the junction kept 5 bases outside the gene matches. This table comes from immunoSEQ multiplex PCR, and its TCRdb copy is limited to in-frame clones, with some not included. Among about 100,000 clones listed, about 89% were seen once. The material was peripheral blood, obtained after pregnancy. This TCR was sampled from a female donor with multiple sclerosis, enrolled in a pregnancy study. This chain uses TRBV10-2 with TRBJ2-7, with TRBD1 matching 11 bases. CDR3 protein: CASQLGQGAYEQYF. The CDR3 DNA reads TGCGCCAGCCAATTGGGACAGGGGGCCTACGAGCAGTACTTC.